One TCR beta chain is described in this entry. Its antigen is unidentified. The data stem from a study of shared clonotypes between healthy human individuals. Findings and caveats of the study: Larger richness was generally estimated for naive than memory subsets.

Naive-designated CD8 cells lacked CD45RO, were positively enriched for CCR7, and omitted terminally differentiated effector memory CD45RA+ cells. The assay was run at deep level. When replicate PCRs were run on sorted subsets, they used around 200 ng DNA, some 33,000 T cell genomes. This table comes from immunoSEQ multiplex PCR, and its TCRdb copy is limited to in-frame clones, with some not included. The table includes some 2.1 million clones, around 96% detected once. Input material: naive CD8+ T cells sorted from blood. This receptor was identified in a man aged 18 to 30 in good health.

CDR3 nucleotide sequence: TGTGCCAGCAGAGCAGGGGGCCACACCGGGGAGCTGTTTTTT. It translates to CASRAGGHTGELFF. The rearrangement uses TRBV7-9 and TRBJ2-2; 8 bases agree with TRBD1. Germline values: CDR1 SEHNR, CDR2 FQNEAQ (reference sequence). Trimming cost V 6 bases and J 3 bases; bases outside gene matches: 3. The length of the CDR3 is 14 residues.